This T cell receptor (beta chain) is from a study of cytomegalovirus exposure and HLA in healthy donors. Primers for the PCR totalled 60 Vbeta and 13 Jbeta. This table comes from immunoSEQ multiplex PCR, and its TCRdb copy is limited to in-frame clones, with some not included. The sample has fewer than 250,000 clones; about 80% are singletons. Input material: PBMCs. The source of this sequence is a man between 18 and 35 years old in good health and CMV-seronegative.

CDR3 in DNA: TGTGCCAGCAGCTTACAAGGACAGGGTAACGCTGGCTACACCTTC. It translates to CASSLQGQGNAGYTF. The chain recombines TRBV7-9 with TRBJ1-2; TRBD1 aligns across 8 bases. The germline V gene has CDR1 SEHNR and CDR2 FQNEAQ (reference sequence). The length of the CDR3 is 15 residues. With V trimmed by 2 bases and J by 7 bases, 9 bases remained unmatched.